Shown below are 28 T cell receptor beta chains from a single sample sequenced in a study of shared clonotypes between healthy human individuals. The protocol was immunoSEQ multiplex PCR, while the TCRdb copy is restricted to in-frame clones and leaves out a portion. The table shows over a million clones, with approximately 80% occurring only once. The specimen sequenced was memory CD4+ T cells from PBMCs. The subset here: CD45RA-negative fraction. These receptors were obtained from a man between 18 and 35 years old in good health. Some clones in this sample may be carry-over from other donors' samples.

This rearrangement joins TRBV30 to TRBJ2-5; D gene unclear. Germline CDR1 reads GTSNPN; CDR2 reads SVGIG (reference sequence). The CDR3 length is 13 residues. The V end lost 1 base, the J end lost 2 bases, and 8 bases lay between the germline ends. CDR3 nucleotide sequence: TGTGCCTGGAGTGCCCAAATACAAGAGACCCAGTACTTC. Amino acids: CAWSAQIQETQYF.

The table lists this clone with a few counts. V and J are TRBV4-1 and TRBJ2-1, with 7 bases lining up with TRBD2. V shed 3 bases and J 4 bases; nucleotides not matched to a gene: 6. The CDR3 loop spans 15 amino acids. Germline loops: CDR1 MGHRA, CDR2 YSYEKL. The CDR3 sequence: CASSHGGSGYNEQFF. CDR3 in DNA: TGCGCCAGCAGCCACGGCGGGAGTGGGTACAATGAGCAGTTCTTC.

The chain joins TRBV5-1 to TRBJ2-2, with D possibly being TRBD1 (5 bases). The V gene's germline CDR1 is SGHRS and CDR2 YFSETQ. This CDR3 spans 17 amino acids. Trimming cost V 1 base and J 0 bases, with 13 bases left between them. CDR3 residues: CASSLNGAATNTGELFF. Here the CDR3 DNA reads TGCGCCAGCAGCTTGAATGGGGCAGCAACGAACACCGGGGAGCTGTTTTTT. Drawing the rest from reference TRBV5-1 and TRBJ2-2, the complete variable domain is KAGVTQTPRYLIKTRGQQVTLSCSPISGHRSVSWYQQTPGQGLQFLFEYFSETQRNKGNFPGRFSGRQFSNSRSEMNVSTLELGDSALYLCASSLNGAATNTGELFFGEGSRLTVL.

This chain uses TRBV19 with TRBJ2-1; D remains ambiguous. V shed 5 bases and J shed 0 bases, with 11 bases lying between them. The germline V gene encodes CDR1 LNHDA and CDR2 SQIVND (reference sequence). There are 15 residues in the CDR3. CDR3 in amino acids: CASSPMGSSYNEQFF. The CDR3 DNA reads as TGTGCCAGTAGTCCAATGGGCAGCTCCTACAATGAGCAGTTCTTC.

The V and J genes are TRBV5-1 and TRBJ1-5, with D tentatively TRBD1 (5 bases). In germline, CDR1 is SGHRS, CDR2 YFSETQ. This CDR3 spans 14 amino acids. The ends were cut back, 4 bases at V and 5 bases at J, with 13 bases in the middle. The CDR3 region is CASSPGTADQPQHF. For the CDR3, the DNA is TGCGCCAGCAGCCCCGGGACTGCTGATCAGCCCCAGCATTTT. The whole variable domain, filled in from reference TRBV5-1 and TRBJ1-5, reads KAGVTQTPRYLIKTRGQQVTLSCSPISGHRSVSWYQQTPGQGLQFLFEYFSETQRNKGNFPGRFSGRQFSNSRSEMNVSTLELGDSALYLCASSPGTADQPQHFGDGTRLSIL.

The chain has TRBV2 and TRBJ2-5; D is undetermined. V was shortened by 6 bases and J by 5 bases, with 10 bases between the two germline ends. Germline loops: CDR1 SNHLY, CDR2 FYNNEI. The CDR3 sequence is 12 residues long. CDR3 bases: TGTGCCAGCAGGATCAATCGGGAGACCCAGTACTTC. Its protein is CASRINRETQYF.

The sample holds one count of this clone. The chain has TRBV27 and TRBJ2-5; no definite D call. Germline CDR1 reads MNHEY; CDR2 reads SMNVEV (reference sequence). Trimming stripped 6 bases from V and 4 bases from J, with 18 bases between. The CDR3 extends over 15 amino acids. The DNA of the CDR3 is TGTGCCAGCAGCCTACTTGGGCAGGCCGGAGAGACCCAGTACTTC. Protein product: CASSLLGQAGETQYF.

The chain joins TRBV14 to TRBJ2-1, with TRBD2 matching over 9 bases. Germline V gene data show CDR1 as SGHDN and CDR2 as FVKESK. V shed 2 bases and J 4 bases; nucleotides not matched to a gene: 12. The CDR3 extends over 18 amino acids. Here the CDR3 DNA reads TGTGCCAGCAGCCAAACCCGCGGGGCGGGAGGGATATACAATGAGCAGTTCTTC. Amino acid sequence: CASSQTRGAGGIYNEQFF.

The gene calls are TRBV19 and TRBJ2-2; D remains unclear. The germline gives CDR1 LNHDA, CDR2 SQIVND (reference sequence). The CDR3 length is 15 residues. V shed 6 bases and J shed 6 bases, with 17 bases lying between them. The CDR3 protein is CASSEPGLIPGELFF. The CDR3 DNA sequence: TGTGCCAGTAGCGAGCCCGGTTTGATTCCCGGGGAGCTGTTTTTT.

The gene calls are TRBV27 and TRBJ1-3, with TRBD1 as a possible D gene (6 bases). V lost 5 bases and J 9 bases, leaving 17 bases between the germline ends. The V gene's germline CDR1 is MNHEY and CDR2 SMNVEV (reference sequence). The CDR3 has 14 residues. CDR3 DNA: TGTGCCAGCAGTCCGATCCGACAGGCGGGCACCATATATTTT. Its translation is CASSPIRQAGTIYF.

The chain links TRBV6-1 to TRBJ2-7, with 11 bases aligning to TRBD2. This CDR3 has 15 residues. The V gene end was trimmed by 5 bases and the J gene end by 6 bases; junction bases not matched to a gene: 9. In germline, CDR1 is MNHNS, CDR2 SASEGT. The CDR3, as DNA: TGTGCCAGCAGTTCCATAGCGGGAGGGTATGGCGAGCAGTACTTC. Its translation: CASSSIAGGYGEQYF.

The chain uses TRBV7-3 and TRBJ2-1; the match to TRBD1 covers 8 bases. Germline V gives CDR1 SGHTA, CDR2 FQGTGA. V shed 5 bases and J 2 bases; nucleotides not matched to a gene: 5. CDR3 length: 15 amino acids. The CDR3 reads CASSPRDRTYNEQFF. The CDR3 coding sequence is TGTGCCAGCAGCCCACGGGACAGGACCTACAATGAGCAGTTCTTC.

Here the CDR3 reads CASAGAGVANTEAFF. The CDR3 bases are TGTGCCAGCGCAGGTGCGGGGGTGGCGAACACTGAAGCTTTCTTT. V gene TRBV27 combines with J gene TRBJ1-1; D is possibly TRBD1 (5 bases). Germline V gene lookup returns CDR1 MNHEY and CDR2 SMNVEV (reference sequence). This CDR3 contains 15 residues. Trimming removed 8 bases at V and 1 base at J, with 17 bases between.

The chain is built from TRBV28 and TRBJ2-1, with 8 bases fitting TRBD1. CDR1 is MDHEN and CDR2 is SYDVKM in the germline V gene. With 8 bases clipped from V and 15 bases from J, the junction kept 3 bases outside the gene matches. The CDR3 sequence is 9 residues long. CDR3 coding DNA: TGTGCCAGCGGGACAGGTGGGTTCTTC. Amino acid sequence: CASGTGGFF.

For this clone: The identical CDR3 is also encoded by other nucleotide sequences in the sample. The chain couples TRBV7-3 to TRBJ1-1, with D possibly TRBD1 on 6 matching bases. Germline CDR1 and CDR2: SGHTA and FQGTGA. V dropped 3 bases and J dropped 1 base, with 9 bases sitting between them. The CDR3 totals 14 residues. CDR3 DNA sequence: TGTGCCAGCAGCTTGAACAGGGCGAACACTGAAGCTTTCTTT. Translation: CASSLNRANTEAFF.

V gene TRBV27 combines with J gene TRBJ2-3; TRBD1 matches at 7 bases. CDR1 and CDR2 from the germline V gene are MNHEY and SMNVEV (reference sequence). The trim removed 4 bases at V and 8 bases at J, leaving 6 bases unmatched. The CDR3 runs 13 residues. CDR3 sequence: CASSSDRTITQYF. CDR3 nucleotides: TGTGCCAGCAGTTCGGACAGGACAATTACGCAGTATTTT.

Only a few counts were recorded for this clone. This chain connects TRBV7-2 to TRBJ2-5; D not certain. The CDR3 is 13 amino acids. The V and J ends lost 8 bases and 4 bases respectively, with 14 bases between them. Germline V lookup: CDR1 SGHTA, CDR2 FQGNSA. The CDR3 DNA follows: TGTGCCAGCGATCGAAGCAAGGGAGAGACCCAGTACTTC. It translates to CASDRSKGETQYF.

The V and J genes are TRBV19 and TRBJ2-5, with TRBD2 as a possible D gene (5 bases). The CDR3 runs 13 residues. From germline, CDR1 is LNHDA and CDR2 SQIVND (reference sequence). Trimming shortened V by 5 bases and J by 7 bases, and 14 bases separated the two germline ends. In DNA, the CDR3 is TGTGCCAGTAGTGAAGGGAACCGGGGGACCCAGTACTTC. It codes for CASSEGNRGTQYF. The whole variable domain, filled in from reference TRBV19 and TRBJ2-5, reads DGGITQSPKYLFRKEGQNVTLSCEQNLNHDAMYWYRQDPGQGLRLIYYSQIVNDFQKGDIAEGYSVSREKKESFPLTVTSAQKNPTAFYLCASSEGNRGTQYFGPGTRLLVL.

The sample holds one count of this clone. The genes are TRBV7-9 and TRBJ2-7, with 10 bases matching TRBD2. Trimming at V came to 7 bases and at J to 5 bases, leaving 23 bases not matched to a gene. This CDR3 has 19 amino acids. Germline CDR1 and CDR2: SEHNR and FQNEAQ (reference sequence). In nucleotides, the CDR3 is TGTGCCAGCATGAAGGGACCTTCCCTAGGGACTAGCGAGGGGAACGAGCAGTACTTC. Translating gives CASMKGPSLGTSEGNEQYF.

This CDR3 reads CASSQDRAVNTEAFF. For the CDR3, the DNA is TGTGCCAGCAGCCAGGACAGGGCAGTGAACACTGAAGCTTTCTTT. The V gene is TRBV28, the J gene TRBJ1-1; 8 bases map to TRBD1. V lost 6 bases, J lost 0 bases, and 6 bases stayed unmatched. Germline lookup yields CDR1 MDHEN and CDR2 SYDVKM. The CDR3 loop spans 15 amino acids.

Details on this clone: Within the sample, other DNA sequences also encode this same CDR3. Here the CDR3 DNA reads TGTGCCAGCAGCTTGGGGACCGGGAACACTGAAGCTTTCTTT. This sequence encodes CASSLGTGNTEAFF. The genes are TRBV5-4 and TRBJ1-1; no firm D call. V was shortened by 0 bases and J by 1 base, with 7 bases between the two germline ends. Germline CDR1 SGHNT, CDR2 YYREEE (reference sequence). The CDR3 contains 14 residues.

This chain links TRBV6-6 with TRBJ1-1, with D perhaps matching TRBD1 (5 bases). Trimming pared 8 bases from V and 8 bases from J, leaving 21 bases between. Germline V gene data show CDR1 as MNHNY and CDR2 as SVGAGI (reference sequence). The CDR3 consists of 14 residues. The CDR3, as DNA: TGTGCCAGCTCCTTAGACGGGGCCACCGCCGAAGCTTTCTTT. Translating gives CASSLDGATAEAFF.

DNA for the CDR3: TGTGCCAGCAGCTTGGACGGGACAGATACGCAGTATTTT. The encoded protein is CASSLDGTDTQYF. The V gene is TRBV5-4, the J gene TRBJ2-3, with no clear D. The CDR3 is made up of 13 amino acids. CDR1 and CDR2 from the germline V gene are SGHNT and YYREEE (reference sequence). V gave up 0 bases and J gave up 3 bases, with 5 bases separating them.

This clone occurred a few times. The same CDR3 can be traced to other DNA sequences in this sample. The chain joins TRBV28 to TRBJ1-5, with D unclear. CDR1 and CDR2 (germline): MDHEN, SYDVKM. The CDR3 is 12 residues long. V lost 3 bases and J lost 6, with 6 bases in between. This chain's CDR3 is CASSFTGQPQHF. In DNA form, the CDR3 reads TGTGCCAGCAGTTTTACCGGTCAGCCCCAGCATTTT.

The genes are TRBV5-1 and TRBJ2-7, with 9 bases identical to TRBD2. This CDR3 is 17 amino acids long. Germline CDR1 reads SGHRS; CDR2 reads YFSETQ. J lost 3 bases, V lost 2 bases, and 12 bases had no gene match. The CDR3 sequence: CASSFSLAGIFVYEQYF. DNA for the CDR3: TGCGCCAGCAGCTTTTCCCTAGCGGGAATATTCGTCTACGAGCAGTACTTC.

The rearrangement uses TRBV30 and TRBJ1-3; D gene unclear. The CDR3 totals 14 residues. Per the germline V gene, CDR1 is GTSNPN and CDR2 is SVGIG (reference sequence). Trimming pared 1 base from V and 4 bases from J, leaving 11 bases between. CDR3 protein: CAWSGTFMGNTIYF. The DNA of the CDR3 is TGTGCCTGGAGTGGGACTTTTATGGGAAACACCATATATTTT.

In nucleotides, the CDR3 is TGTGCCAGCAGAGGTTGGGGGGGGAATGAGCAGTTCTTC. This codes for CASRGWGGNEQFF. The rearrangement uses TRBV28 and TRBJ2-1; 7 nucleotides align to TRBD2. V lost 6 bases to trimming and J lost 7 bases; unmatched junction nucleotides: 6. CDR3 length: 13 amino acids. Per the germline V gene, CDR1 is MDHEN and CDR2 is SYDVKM.

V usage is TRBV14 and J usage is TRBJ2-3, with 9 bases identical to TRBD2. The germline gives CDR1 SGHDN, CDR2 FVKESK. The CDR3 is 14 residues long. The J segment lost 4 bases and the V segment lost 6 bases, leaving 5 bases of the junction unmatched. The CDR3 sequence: CASRRGGGPDTQYF. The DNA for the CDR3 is TGTGCCAGCAGACGCGGGGGGGGCCCAGATACGCAGTATTTT.